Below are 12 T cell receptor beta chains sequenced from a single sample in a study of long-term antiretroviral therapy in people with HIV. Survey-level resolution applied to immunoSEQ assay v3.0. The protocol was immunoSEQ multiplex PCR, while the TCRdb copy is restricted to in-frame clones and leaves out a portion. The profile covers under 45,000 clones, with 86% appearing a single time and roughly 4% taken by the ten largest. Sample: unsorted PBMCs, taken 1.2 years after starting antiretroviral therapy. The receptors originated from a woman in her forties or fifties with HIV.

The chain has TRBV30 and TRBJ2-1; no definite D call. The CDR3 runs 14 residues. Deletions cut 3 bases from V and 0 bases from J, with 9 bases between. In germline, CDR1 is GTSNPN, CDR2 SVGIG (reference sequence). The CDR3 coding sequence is TGTGCCTGGAGACCCCTGAGCTCCTACAATGAGCAGTTCTTC. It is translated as CAWRPLSSYNEQFF.

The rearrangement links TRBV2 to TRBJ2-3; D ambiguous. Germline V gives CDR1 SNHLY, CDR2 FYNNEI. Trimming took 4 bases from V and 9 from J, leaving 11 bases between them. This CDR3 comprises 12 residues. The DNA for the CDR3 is TGTGCCAGCAGTGTGGGGTCTGACACGCAGTATTTT. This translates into CASSVGSDTQYF.

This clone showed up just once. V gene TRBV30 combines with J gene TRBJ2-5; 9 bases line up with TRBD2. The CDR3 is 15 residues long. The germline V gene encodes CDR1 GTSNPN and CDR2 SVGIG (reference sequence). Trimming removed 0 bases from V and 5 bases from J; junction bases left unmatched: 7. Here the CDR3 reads CAWSVSRGGLETQYF. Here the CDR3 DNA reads TGTGCCTGGAGTGTATCGCGGGGGGGCTTGGAGACCCAGTACTTC.

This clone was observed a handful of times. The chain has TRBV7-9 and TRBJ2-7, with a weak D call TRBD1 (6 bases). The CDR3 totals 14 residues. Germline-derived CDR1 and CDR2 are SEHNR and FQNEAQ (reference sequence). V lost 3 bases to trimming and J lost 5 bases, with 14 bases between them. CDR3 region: CASSFHGRGDEQYF. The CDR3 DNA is TGTGCCAGCAGCTTTCACGGCAGGGGCGACGAGCAGTACTTC.

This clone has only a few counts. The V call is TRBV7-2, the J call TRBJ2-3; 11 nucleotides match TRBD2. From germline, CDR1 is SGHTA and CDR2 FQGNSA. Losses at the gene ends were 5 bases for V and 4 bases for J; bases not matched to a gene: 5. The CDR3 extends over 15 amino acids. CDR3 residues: CASSPGTSGADTQYF. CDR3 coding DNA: TGTGCCAGCAGCCCCGGGACTAGCGGTGCAGATACGCAGTATTTT.

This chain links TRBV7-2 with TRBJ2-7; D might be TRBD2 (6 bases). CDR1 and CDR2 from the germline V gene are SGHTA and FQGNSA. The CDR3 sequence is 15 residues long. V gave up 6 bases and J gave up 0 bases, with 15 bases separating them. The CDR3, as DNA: TGTGCCAGCAGTCCTCTAGCGTCGAGCTCCTACGAGCAGTACTTC. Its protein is CASSPLASSSYEQYF.

CDR3 residues: CASGLVGKGSLETQYF. The CDR3 DNA follows: TGTGCTAGTGGTTTGGTTGGAAAGGGTAGTCTAGAGACCCAGTACTTC. The J gene is TRBJ2-5, the V gene TRBV12-5; D gene unclear. Germline values: CDR1 LGHNT, CDR2 FRNRAP. V was trimmed by 0 bases and J by 4 bases, leaving 15 bases between them. The CDR3 sequence is 16 residues long.

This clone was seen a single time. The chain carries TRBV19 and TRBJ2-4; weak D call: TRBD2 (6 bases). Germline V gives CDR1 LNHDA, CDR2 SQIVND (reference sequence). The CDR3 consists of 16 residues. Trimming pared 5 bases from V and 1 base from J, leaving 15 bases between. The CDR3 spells CASSVASRGAKNIQYF. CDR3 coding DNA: TGTGCCAGTAGTGTGGCTTCCCGGGGGGCCAAAAACATTCAGTACTTC.

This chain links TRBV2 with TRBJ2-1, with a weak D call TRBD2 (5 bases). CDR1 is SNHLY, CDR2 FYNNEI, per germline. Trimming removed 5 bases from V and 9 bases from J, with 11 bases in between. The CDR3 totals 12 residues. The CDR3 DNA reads TGTGCCAGCAGTCCCACTAGGGCTGAGCAGTTCTTC. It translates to CASSPTRAEQFF.

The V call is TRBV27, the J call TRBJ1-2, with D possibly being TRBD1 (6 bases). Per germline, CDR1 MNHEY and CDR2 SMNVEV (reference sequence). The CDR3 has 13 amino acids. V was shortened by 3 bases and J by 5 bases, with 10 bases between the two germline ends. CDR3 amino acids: CASSFAQGYGYTF. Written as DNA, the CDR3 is TGTGCCAGCAGTTTCGCCCAGGGGTATGGCTACACCTTC.

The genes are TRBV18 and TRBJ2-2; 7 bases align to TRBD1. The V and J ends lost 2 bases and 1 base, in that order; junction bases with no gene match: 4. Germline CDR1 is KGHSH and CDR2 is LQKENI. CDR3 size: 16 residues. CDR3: CASSPIRGQNTGELFF. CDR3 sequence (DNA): TGTGCCAGCTCACCAATTAGGGGGCAGAACACCGGGGAGCTGTTTTTT.

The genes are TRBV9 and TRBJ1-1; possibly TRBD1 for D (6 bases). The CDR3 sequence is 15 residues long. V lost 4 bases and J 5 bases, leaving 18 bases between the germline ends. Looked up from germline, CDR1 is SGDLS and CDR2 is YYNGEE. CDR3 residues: CASSSMGGRGTEAFF. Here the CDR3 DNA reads TGTGCCAGCAGCTCCATGGGGGGGCGCGGGACTGAAGCTTTCTTT.